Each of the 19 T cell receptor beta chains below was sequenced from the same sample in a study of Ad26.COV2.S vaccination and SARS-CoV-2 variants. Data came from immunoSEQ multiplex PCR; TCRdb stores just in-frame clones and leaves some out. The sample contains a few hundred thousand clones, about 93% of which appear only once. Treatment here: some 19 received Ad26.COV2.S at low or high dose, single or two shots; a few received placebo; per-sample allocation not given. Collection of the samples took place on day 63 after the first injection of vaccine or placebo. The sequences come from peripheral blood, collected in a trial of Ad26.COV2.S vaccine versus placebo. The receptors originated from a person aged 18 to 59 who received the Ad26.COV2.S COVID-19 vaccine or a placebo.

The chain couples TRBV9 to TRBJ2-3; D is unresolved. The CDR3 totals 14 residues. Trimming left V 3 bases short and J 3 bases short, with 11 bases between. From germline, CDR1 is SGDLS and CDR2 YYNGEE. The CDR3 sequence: CASSDSFGTDTQYF. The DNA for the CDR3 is TGTGCCAGCAGCGACAGCTTCGGTACAGATACGCAGTATTTT.

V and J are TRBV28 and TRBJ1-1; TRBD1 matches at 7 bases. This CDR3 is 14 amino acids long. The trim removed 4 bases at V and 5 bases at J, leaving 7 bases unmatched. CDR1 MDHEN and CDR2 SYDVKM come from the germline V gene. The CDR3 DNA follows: TGTGCCAGCAGTTCTCGGACAGGTTATACTGAAGCTTTCTTT. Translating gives CASSSRTGYTEAFF.

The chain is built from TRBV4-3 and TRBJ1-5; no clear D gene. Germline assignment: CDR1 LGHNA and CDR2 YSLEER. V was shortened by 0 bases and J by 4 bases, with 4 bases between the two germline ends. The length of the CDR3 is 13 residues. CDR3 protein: CASSQDRNQPQHF. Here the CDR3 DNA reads TGCGCCAGCAGCCAAGATCGGAATCAGCCCCAGCATTTT.

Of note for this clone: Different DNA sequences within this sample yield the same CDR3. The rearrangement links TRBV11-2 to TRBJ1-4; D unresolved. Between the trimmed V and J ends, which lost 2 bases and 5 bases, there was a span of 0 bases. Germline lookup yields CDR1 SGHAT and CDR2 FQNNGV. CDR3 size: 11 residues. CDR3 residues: CASSLNEKLFF. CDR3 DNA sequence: TGTGCCAGCAGCTTAAATGAAAAACTGTTTTTT.

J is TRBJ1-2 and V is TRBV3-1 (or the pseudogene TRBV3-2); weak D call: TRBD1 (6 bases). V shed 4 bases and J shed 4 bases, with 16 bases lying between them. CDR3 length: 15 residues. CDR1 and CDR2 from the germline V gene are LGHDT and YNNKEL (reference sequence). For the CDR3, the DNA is TGTGCCAGCAGCCCTAAGCCGCGGACAGTCTATGGCTACACCTTC. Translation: CASSPKPRTVYGYTF.

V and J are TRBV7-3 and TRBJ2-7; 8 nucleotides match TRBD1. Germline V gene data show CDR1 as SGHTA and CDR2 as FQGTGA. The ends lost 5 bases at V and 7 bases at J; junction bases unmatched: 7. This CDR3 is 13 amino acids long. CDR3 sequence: CASSIGQGREQYF. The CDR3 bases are TGTGCCAGCAGCATAGGACAGGGTAGAGAGCAGTACTTC.

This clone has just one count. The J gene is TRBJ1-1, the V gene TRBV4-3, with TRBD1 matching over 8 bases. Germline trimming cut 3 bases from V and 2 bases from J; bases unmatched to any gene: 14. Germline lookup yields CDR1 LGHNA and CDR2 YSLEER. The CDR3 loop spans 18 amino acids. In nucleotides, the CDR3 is TGCGCCAGCAGCCAGAGTCCTTATGCCGGGACAGGCAACACTGAAGCTTTCTTT. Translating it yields CASSQSPYAGTGNTEAFF.

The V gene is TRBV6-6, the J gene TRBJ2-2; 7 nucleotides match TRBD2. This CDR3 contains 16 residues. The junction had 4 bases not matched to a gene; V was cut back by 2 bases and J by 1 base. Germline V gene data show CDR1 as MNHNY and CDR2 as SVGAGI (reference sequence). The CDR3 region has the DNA TGTGCCAGCAGTTACCCTTCTAGCGGGAACACCGGGGAGCTGTTTTTT. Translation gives CASSYPSSGNTGELFF.

The DNA for the CDR3 is TGTGCCAGCAGTTCCCTCATGACCTTCTACGAGCAGTACTTC. It translates to CASSSLMTFYEQYF. The chain uses TRBV28 and TRBJ2-7, with no clear D. Trimming took off 4 bases at V and 3 bases at J, with 13 bases between the two ends. This CDR3 contains 14 residues. From germline, CDR1 is MDHEN and CDR2 SYDVKM.

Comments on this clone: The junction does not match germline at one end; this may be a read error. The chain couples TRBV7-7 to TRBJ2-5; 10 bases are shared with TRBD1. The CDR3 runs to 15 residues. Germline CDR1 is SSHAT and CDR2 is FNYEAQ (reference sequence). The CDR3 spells CASSLYGTGEETQYF. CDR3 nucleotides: TGTGCTAGCAGCTTGTACGGGACAGGGGAAGAGACCCAGTACTTC.

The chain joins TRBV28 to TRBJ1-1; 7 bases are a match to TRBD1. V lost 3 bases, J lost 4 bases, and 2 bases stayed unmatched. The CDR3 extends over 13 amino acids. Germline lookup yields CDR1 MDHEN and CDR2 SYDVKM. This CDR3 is CASSFQGGTEAFF. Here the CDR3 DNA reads TGTGCCAGCAGTTTTCAGGGGGGCACTGAAGCTTTCTTT. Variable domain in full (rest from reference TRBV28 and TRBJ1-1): DVKVTQSSRYLVKRTGEKVFLECVQDMDHENMFWYRQDPGLGLRLIYFSYDVKMKEKGDIPEGYSVSREKKERFSLILESASTNQTSMYLCASSFQGGTEAFFGQGTRLTVV.

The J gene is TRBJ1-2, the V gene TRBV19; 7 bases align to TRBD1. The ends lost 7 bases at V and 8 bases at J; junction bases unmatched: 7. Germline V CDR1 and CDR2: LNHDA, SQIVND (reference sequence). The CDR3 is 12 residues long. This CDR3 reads CASIDRVSGYTF. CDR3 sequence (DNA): TGTGCCAGTATAGACAGGGTATCGGGCTACACCTTC.

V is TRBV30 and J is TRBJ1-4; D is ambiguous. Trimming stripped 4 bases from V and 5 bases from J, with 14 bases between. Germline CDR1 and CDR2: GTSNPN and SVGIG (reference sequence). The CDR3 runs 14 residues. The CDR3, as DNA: TGTGCCTGGAATTTGGGAAGGACGAATGAAAAACTGTTTTTT. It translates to CAWNLGRTNEKLFF.

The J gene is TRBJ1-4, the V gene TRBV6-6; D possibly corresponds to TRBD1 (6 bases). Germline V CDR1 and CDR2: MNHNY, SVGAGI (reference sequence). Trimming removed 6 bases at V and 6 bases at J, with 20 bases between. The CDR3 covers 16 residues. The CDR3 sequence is CASRRTGNGIDEKLFF. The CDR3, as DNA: TGTGCCAGCAGACGAACAGGGAACGGGATTGATGAAAAACTGTTTTTT.

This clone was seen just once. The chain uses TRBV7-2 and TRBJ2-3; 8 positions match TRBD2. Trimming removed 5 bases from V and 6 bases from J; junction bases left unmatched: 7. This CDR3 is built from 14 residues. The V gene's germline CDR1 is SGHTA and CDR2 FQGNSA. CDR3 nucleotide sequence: TGTGCCAGCAGCCCTAGACTAGCGTGGGATACGCAGTATTTT. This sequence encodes CASSPRLAWDTQYF.

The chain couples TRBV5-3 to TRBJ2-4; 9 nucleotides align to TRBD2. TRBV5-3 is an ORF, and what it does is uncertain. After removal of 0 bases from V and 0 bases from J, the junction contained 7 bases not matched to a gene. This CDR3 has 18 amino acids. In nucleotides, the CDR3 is TGTGCCAGAAGCTTGGTACTAGCGGGCTCTCTAGCCAAAAACATTCAGTACTTC. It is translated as CARSLVLAGSLAKNIQYF.

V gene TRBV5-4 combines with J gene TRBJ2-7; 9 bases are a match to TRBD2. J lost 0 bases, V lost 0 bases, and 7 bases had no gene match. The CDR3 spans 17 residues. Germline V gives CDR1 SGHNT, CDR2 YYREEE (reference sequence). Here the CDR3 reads CASSLVLGGRASYEQYF. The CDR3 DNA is TGTGCCAGCAGCTTGGTATTGGGCGGGAGGGCCTCCTACGAGCAGTACTTC.

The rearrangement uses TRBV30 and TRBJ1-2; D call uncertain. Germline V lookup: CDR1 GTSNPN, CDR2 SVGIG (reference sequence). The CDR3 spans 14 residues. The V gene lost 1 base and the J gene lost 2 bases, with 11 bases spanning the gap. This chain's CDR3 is CAWSENSQNYGYTF. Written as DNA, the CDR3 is TGTGCCTGGAGTGAAAACAGCCAGAACTATGGCTACACCTTC.

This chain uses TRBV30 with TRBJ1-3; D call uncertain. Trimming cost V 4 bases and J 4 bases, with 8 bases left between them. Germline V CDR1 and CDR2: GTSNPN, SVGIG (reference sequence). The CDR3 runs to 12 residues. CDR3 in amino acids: CAWTLAGNTIYF. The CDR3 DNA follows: TGTGCCTGGACGCTGGCCGGAAACACCATATATTTT.